The T cell receptor beta chain under discussion was sequenced for a study of shared clonotypes between healthy human individuals. Across several immunoSEQ plates, the genomic DNA of each subset was split evenly. Sequencing was performed with immunoSEQ multiplex PCR; in TCRdb, only in-frame clones are kept and a portion is missing. The repertoire holds some 2,500,000 clones, around 90% seen once, with approximately 0.41% in the top ten. CDR1 is MNHNY and CDR2 is SVGAGI in the germline V gene (reference sequence). Trimming took off 0 bases at V and 3 bases at J, with 12 bases between the two ends. This CDR3 comprises 15 residues. Donors comprised only Caucasian adults living in Nashville, Tennessee.

The J gene is TRBJ2-7, the V gene TRBV6-6, with a tentative D call TRBD2 (5 bases). The sample taken for sequencing was naive CD4+ T cells from PBMCs. The subset: CD45RA+ positively selected. This receptor was identified in a man aged 18 to 35 in good health. Some clones in this sample may be carry-over from other donors' samples. The CDR3 DNA is TGTGCCAGCAGTTACTCCTGGACTGGGAACTACGAGCAGTACTTC. Translation gives CASSYSWTGNYEQYF.